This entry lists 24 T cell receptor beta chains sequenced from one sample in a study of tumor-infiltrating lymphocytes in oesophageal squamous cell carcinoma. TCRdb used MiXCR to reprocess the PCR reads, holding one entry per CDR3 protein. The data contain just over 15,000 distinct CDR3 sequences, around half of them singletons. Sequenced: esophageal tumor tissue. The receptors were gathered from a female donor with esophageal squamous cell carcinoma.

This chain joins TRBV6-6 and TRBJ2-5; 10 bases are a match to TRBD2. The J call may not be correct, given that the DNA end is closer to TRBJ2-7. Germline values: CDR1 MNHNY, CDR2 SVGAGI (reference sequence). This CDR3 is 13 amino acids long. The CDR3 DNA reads TGTGCCAGCACCAGCGGGGGGGTGGACGAGCAGTACTTC. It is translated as CASTSGGVDEQYF.

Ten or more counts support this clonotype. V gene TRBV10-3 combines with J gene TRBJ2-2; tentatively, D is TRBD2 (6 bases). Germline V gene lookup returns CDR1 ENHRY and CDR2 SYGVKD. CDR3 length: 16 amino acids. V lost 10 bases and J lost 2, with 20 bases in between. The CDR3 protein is CATSPPQGLNTGELFF. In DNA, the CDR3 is TGTGCCACGAGCCCACCGCAGGGACTCAACACCGGGGAGCTGTTTTTT.

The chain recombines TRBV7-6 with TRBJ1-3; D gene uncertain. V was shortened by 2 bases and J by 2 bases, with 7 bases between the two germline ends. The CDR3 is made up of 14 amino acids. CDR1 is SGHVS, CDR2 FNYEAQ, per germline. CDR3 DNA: TGTGCCAGCAGCTTATCTACGACTGGAAACACCATATATTTT. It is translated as CASSLSTTGNTIYF.

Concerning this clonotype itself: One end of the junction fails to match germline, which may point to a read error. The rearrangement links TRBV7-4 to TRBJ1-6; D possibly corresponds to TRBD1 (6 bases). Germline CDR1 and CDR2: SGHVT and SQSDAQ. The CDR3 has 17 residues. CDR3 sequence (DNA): TGTGCCAGCAGCCTAGCCGGGACATCCCCCGCGGGGTCACCCCTCCACTTT. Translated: CASSLAGTSPAGSPLHF. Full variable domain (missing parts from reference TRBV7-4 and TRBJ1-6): GAGVSQSPRYKVAKRGRDVALRCDSISGHVTLYWYRQTLGQGSEVLTYSQSDAQRDKSGRPSGRFSAERPERSVSTLKIQRTEQGDSAVYLCASSLAGTSPAGSPLHFGNGTRLTVT.

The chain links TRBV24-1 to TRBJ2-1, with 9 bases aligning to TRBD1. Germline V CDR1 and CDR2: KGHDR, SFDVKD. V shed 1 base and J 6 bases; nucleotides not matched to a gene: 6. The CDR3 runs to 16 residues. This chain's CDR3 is CATSDLGTGSPNEQFF. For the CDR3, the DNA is TGTGCCACCAGTGATTTAGGGACAGGGAGCCCCAATGAGCAGTTCTTC.

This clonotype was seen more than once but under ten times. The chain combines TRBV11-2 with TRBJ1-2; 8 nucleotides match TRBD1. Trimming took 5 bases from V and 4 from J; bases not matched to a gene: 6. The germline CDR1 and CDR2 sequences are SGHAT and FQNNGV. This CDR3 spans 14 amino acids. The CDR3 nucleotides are TGTGCCAGCAGCCCGGGACAGGCGGTCTATGGCTACACCTTC. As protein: CASSPGQAVYGYTF. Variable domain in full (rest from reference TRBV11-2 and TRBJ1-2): EAGVAQSPRYKIIEKRQSVAFWCNPISGHATLYWYQQILGQGPKLLIQFQNNGVVDDSQLPKDRFSAERLKGVDSTLKIQPAKLEDSAVYLCASSPGQAVYGYTFGSGTRLTVV.

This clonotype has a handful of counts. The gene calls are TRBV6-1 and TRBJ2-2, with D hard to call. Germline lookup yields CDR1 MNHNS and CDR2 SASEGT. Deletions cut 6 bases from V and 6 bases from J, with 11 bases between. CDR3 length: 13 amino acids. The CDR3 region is CASSERSSGELFF. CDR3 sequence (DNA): TGTGCCAGCAGCGAACGGTCGTCCGGGGAGCTGTTTTTT.

CDR3 residues: CASSLVREETQYF. In DNA, the CDR3 is TGTGCCAGCAGCTTAGTTAGGGAAGAGACCCAGTACTTC. The chain links TRBV7-2 to TRBJ2-1; D not resolved. The J call is doubtful: the DNA matches TRBJ2-5 better. The CDR3 is made up of 13 amino acids. CDR1 is SGHTA, CDR2 FQGNSA, per germline.

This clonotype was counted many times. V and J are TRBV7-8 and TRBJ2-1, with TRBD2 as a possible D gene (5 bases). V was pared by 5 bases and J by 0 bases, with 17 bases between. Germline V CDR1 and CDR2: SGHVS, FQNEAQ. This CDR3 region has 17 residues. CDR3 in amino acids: CASSPPSLSGSYNEQFF. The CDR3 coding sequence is TGTGCCAGCAGCCCTCCTTCTTTGAGCGGCTCCTACAATGAGCAGTTCTTC.

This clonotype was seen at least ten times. The CDR3 is CASSQTLSSGTSVNTGELFF. DNA of the CDR3: TGCGCCAGCAGCCAAACACTGTCCTCTGGGACTAGCGTGAACACCGGGGAGCTGTTTTTT. The V call is TRBV5-1, the J call TRBJ2-2; 10 nucleotides align to TRBD2. The CDR3 consists of 20 residues. Germline values: CDR1 SGHRS, CDR2 YFSETQ. The V and J ends lost 4 bases and 1 base, in that order; junction bases with no gene match: 16.

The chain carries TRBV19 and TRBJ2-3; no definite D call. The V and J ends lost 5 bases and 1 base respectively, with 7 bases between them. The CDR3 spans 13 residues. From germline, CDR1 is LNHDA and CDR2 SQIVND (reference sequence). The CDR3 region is CASSPQGTDTQYF. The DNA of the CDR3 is TGTGCCAGTAGTCCACAAGGCACAGATACGCAGTATTTT.

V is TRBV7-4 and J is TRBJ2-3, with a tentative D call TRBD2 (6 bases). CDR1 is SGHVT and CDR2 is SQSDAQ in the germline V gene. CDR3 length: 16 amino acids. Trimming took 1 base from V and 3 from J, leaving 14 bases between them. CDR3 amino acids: CASSLGKGRRTDTQYF. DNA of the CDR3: TGTGCCAGCAGCTTAGGAAAGGGGAGGCGGACAGATACGCAGTATTTT.

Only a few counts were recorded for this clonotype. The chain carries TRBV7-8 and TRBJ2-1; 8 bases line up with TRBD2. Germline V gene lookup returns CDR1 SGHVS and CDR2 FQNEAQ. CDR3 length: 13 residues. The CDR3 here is CVTKRGRNNEQFF. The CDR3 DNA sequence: TGTGTCACAAAGCGGGGGAGGAACAATGAGCAGTTCTTC.

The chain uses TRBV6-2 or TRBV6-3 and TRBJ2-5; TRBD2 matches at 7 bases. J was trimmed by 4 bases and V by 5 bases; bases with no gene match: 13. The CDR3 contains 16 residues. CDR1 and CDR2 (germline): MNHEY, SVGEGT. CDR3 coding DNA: TGTGCCAGCAGTGAAGGGGCCCCGGGGGGTGGAGAGACCCAGTACTTC. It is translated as CASSEGAPGGGETQYF.

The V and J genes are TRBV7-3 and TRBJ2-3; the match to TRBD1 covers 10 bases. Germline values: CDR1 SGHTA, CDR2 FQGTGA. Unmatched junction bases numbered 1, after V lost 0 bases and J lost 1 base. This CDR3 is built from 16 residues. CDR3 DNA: TGTGCCAGCAGCTTAACCGGGACAGGGGGCACAGATACGCAGTATTTT. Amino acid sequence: CASSLTGTGGTDTQYF.

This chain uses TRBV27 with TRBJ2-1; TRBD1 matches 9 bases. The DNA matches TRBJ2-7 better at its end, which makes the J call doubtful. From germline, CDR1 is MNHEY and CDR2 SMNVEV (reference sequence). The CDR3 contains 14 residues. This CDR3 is CASSAGQGTHEQYF. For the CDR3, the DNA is TGTGCCAGCAGTGCCGGACAGGGGACCCACGAGCAGTACTTC.

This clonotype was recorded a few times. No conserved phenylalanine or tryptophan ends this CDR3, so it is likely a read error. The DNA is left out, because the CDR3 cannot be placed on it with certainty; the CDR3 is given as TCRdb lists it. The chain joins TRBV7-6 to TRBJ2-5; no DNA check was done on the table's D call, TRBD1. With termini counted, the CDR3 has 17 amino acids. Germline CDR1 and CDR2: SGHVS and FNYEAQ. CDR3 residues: CASSLLGTGPYEQYFGN.

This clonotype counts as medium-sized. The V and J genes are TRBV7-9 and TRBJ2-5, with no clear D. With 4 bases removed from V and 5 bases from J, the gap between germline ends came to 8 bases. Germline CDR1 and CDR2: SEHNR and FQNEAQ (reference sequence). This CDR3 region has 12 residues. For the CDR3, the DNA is TGTGCCAGCAGCTCAGTGGGCGAGACCCAGTACTTC. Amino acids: CASSSVGETQYF.

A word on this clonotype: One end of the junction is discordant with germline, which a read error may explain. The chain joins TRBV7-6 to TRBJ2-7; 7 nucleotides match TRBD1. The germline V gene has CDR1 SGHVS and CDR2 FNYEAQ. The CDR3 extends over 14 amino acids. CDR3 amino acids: CASSKRQGEHEQYF. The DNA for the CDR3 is TGTGCTAGCAGCAAACGACAGGGAGAACACGAGCAGTACTTC.

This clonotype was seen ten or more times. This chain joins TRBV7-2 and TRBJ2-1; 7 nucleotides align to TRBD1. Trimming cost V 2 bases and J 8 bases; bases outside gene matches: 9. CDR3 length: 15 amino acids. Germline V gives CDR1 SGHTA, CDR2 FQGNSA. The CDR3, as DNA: TGTGCCAGCAGCTTAAGGACAGGCCGTAACGATGAGCAGTTCTTC. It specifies CASSLRTGRNDEQFF.

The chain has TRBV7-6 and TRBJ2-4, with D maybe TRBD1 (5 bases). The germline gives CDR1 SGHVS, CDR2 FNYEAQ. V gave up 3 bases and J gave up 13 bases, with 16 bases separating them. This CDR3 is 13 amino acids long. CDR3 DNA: TGTGCCAGCAGCTTCTCCGAGGACAATGAGCAGTACTTC. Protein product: CASSFSEDNEQYF.

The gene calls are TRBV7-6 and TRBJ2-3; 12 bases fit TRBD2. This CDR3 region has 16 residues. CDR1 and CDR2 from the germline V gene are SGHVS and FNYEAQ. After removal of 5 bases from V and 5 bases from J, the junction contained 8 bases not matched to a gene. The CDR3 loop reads CASSAYASGGGDTQYF. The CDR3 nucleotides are TGTGCCAGCAGCGCCTATGCTAGCGGGGGGGGAGATACGCAGTATTTT.

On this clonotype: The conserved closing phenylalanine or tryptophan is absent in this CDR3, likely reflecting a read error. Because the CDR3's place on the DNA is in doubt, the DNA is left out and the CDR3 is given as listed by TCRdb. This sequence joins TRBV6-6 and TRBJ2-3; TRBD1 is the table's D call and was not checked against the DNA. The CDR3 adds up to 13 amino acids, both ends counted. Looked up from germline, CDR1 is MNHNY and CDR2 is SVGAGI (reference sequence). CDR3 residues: CASSYAGPGELYL.

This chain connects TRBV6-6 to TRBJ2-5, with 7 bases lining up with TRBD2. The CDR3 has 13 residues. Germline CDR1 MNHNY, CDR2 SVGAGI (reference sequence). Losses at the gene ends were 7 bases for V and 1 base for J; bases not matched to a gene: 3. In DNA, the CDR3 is TGTGCCAGCATGGCTAGCGGCCAAGAGACCCAGTACTTC. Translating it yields CASMASGQETQYF.